The present entry profiles one TCR beta chain with its context. Its specificity is unknown. Controls were healthy donors chosen to match patients in age and sex. RNA in amounts of roughly 0.45 to 1 ug was reverse transcribed with random hexamers. The amplification used immunoSEQ multiplex PCR on TCR beta CDR3; it spanned 54 Vbeta and 13 Jbeta. TCRdb recomputed calls from the immunoSEQ multiplex PCR reads with MiXCR, one row per CDR3 protein. The table shows under 200,000 distinct CDR3 sequences, with 90% to 95% occurring only once. This entry is derived from a study of CD8 T cells in Susac syndrome. Notes on the study in general: The study recognized that the number of individuals in its TCR sequencing and HLA analysis was relatively small.

The source is a human donor in good health. The sequenced sample consisted of CD4+ T cells from PBMCs.

Here the CDR3 DNA reads TGTGCCAGCAGTCTACAGGGAAACGATCAGCCCCAGCATTTT. Its translation: CASSLQGNDQPQHF. This chain links TRBV27 with TRBJ1-5, with D tentatively TRBD1 (6 bases). The CDR3 loop spans 14 amino acids. CDR1 MNHEY and CDR2 SMNVEV come from the germline V gene (reference sequence). The ends were cut back, 5 bases at V and 5 bases at J, with 13 bases in the middle.